This is a list of T cell receptor beta chains from one sample in a study of cytomegalovirus exposure and HLA in healthy donors. Data came from immunoSEQ multiplex PCR; TCRdb stores just in-frame clones and leaves some out. Of fewer than 200,000 clones in the sample, around four fifths were seen once. Sequencing used PBMCs. The receptor source for this set is a man under 40 in good health and CMV-seronegative. Each CDR3 is given with its conserved first and last residue. The order of the fields is clone size, J gene, V gene, D gene, CDR3 protein, CDR3 DNA. A D gene is named only where the DNA matches it firmly. Clone sizes are given selectively: once, few, many, or a class where the clone is expanded.

size: NA
J: TRBJ2-1
V: TRBV15
D: NA
CDR3: CATSSPTGRESYNEQFF
DNA: TGTGCCACCAGCAGCCCCACTGGGCGGGAATCCTACAATGAGCAGTTCTTC

size: NA
J: TRBJ1-5
V: TRBV7-6
D: NA
CDR3: CASSPAGRNQPQHF
DNA: TGTGCCAGCAGTCCAGCGGGGCGGAATCAGCCCCAGCATTTT

size: NA
J: TRBJ2-2
V: TRBV6-5
D: TRBD2
CDR3: CASRSGGGVTGELFF
DNA: TGTGCCAGCAGGTCGGGGGGGGGAGTCACCGGGGAGCTGTTTTTT

size: NA
J: TRBJ2-7
V: TRBV6-5
D: NA
CDR3: CASSSDRTLSYEQYF
DNA: TGTGCCAGCAGTTCGGACAGAACCCTCTCCTACGAGCAGTACTTC

size: NA
J: TRBJ2-7
V: TRBV4-1
D: TRBD2
CDR3: CASSQGLAGGPYPYEQYF
DNA: TGCGCCAGCAGCCAAGGACTAGCGGGGGGGCCATATCCCTACGAGCAGTACTTC

size: NA
J: TRBJ2-1
V: TRBV6-4
D: TRBD2
CDR3: CASSPTSGSGHEQFF
DNA: TGTGCCAGCAGTCCGACTAGCGGGAGTGGTCATGAGCAGTTCTTC

size: NA
J: TRBJ2-1
V: TRBV12-5
D: TRBD2
CDR3: CASGLGDYPSYNEQFF
DNA: TGTGCTAGTGGTTTGGGGGACTACCCCTCCTACAATGAGCAGTTCTTC

size: NA
J: TRBJ1-1
V: TRBV11-2
D: NA
CDR3: CASSLTQQGTEAFF
DNA: TGTGCCAGCAGTTTGACGCAACAGGGCACTGAAGCTTTCTTT

size: NA
J: TRBJ1-2
V: TRBV4-3
D: NA
CDR3: CASSQGQGSYGYTF
DNA: TGCGCCAGCAGCCAAGGGCAGGGGAGCTATGGCTACACCTTC

size: NA
J: TRBJ1-4
V: TRBV7-9
D: TRBD1
CDR3: CASSAQGDPYEKLFF
DNA: TGTGCCAGCAGCGCCCAGGGGGATCCCTATGAAAAACTGTTTTTT

size: NA
J: TRBJ1-1
V: TRBV9
D: NA
CDR3: CASSVAGLNTEAFF
DNA: TGTGCCAGCAGCGTCGCAGGGCTGAACACTGAAGCTTTCTTT

size: NA
J: TRBJ1-6
V: TRBV7-6
D: NA
CDR3: CASSQQGGNSPLHF
DNA: TGTGCCAGCAGCCAACAGGGTGGTAATTCACCCCTCCACTTT

size: NA
J: TRBJ1-2
V: TRBV7-9
D: NA
CDR3: CSSSLENERDGYTF
DNA: TGTTCCAGCAGCTTAGAAAATGAACGAGATGGCTACACCTTC

size: NA
J: TRBJ2-6
V: TRBV5-4
D: TRBD2
CDR3: CASSLGLAGVGANVLTF
DNA: TGTGCCAGCAGCTTGGGACTAGCGGGAGTTGGGGCCAACGTCCTGACTTTC

size: few
J: TRBJ1-4
V: TRBV5-6
D: NA
CDR3: CASHSLRANEKLFF
DNA: TGTGCCAGCCATAGTTTGAGGGCTAATGAAAAACTGTTTTTT

size: NA
J: TRBJ2-1
V: TRBV12-5
D: TRBD2
CDR3: CASGLALAGGPYNEQFF
DNA: TGTGCTAGTGGTTTGGCCTTAGCGGGAGGACCTTACAATGAGCAGTTCTTC

size: NA
J: TRBJ2-5
V: TRBV7-2
D: NA
CDR3: CASSLVQGWGETQYF
DNA: TGTGCCAGCAGCTTAGTCCAGGGGTGGGGGGAGACCCAGTACTTC

size: NA
J: TRBJ2-2
V: TRBV11-3
D: TRBD1
CDR3: CASSRTGSTGELFF
DNA: TGTGCCAGCAGCCGGACAGGGAGCACCGGGGAGCTGTTTTTT

size: few
J: TRBJ1-3
V: TRBV25-1
D: NA
CDR3: CASSDRQSSGNTIYF
DNA: TGTGCCAGCAGTGATCGACAGTCCTCTGGAAACACCATATATTTT

size: NA
J: TRBJ2-3
V: TRBV5-5
D: NA
CDR3: CASSRAGDTDTQYF
DNA: TGTGCCAGCAGCCGGGCGGGTGACACAGATACGCAGTATTTT

size: NA
J: TRBJ2-5
V: TRBV19
D: TRBD1
CDR3: CASSLTGFPQETQYF
DNA: TGTGCCAGTAGTTTGACAGGGTTCCCGCAAGAGACCCAGTACTTC

size: NA
J: TRBJ2-7
V: TRBV10-1
D: TRBD2
CDR3: CASSDGLNLAGYEQYF
DNA: TGCGCCAGCAGTGATGGTCTAAATCTAGCGGGCTACGAGCAGTACTTC

size: once
J: TRBJ1-3
V: TRBV7-6
D: NA
CDR3: CASSREQLGRMAGSTIYF
DNA: TGTGCCAGCAGCCGAGAGCAGCTCGGCAGGATGGCTGGAAGCACCATATATTTT

size: NA
J: TRBJ1-4
V: TRBV30
D: NA
CDR3: CAWSVREKLFF
DNA: TGTGCCTGGAGTGTGCGTGAAAAACTGTTTTTT

size: NA
J: TRBJ2-1
V: TRBV7-9
D: NA
CDR3: CASSLNSYSNEQFF
DNA: TGTGCCAGCAGCTTAAACAGTTATTCCAATGAGCAGTTCTTC

size: few
J: TRBJ2-2
V: TRBV18
D: NA
CDR3: CASSPTYLQGGTGELFF
DNA: TGTGCCAGCTCACCAACCTACCTACAGGGCGGTACCGGGGAGCTGTTTTTT

size: NA
J: TRBJ2-3
V: TRBV5-1
D: TRBD2
CDR3: CASSLSGGVTDTQYF
DNA: TGCGCCAGCAGCTTGTCGGGGGGAGTCACAGATACGCAGTATTTT

size: NA
J: TRBJ2-2
V: TRBV30
D: TRBD1
CDR3: CALTGVVDTGELFF
DNA: TGTGCCCTGACAGGGGTTGTAGATACCGGGGAGCTGTTTTTT

size: NA
J: TRBJ1-1
V: TRBV7-3
D: TRBD1
CDR3: CASSPGTGLNTEAFF
DNA: TGTGCCAGCAGCCCCGGGACAGGGTTGAACACTGAAGCTTTCTTT

size: NA
J: TRBJ2-1
V: TRBV28
D: TRBD2
CDR3: CASRIPGGFNEQFF
DNA: TGTGCCAGCAGGATACCGGGGGGTTTCAATGAGCAGTTCTTC

size: few
J: TRBJ1-4
V: TRBV2
D: TRBD1
CDR3: CASVRTGNNEKLFF
DNA: TGTGCCAGCGTGCGGACAGGGAATAATGAAAAACTGTTTTTT

size: NA
J: TRBJ2-1
V: TRBV7-3
D: TRBD2
CDR3: CASSSSGGAIRGLYNEQFF
DNA: TGTGCCAGCAGCTCAAGCGGGGGGGCGATTAGGGGCCTCTACAATGAGCAGTTCTTC

size: NA
J: TRBJ1-5
V: TRBV10-1
D: NA
CDR3: CASPWGWAGLSNQPQHF
DNA: TGCGCCAGCCCCTGGGGTTGGGCAGGGTTAAGCAATCAGCCCCAGCATTTT

size: NA
J: TRBJ1-1
V: TRBV5-3
D: TRBD1
CDR3: CARSLFEPGTDMNTEAFF
DNA: TGTGCCAGAAGCTTGTTCGAGCCTGGGACAGACATGAACACTGAAGCTTTCTTT

size: NA
J: TRBJ1-2
V: TRBV30
D: NA
CDR3: CAWSVTGQYGYTF
DNA: TGTGCCTGGAGTGTAACCGGACAGTATGGCTACACCTTC

size: NA
J: TRBJ1-1
V: TRBV15
D: NA
CDR3: CATSSSWLESQNTEAFF
DNA: TGTGCCACCAGCAGCTCGTGGTTGGAGAGTCAGAACACTGAAGCTTTCTTT

size: NA
J: TRBJ1-2
V: TRBV7-8
D: NA
CDR3: CASSPIEKGYGYTF
DNA: TGTGCCAGCAGCCCTATCGAGAAGGGGTATGGCTACACCTTC

size: once
J: TRBJ2-1
V: TRBV6-4
D: TRBD2
CDR3: CASSLARGVSEQFF
DNA: TGTGCCAGCAGTCTGGCGCGGGGGGTTAGTGAGCAGTTCTTC

size: few
J: TRBJ1-1
V: TRBV6-6
D: TRBD1
CDR3: CASSGGQGITEAFF
DNA: TGTGCCAGCAGCGGAGGACAGGGGATCACTGAAGCTTTCTTT

size: NA
J: TRBJ2-5
V: TRBV5-4
D: TRBD1
CDR3: CASSLDRGEYQETQYF
DNA: TGTGCCAGCAGCCTTGACAGGGGCGAGTACCAAGAGACCCAGTACTTC

size: NA
J: TRBJ1-4
V: TRBV19
D: NA
CDR3: CASSMGVHEKLFF
DNA: TGTGCCAGTAGTATGGGAGTCCATGAAAAACTGTTTTTT

size: NA
J: TRBJ1-2
V: TRBV4-3
D: NA
CDR3: CASRASRGSNYGYTF
DNA: TGCGCCAGCAGAGCGAGCAGGGGCTCCAACTATGGCTACACCTTC

size: NA
J: TRBJ2-7
V: TRBV4-2
D: NA
CDR3: CASSQDLWSYRAYEQYF
DNA: TGTGCCAGCAGCCAAGATTTATGGAGCTATCGGGCCTACGAGCAGTACTTC

size: few
J: TRBJ1-5
V: TRBV19
D: NA
CDR3: CASRTHAGAQPQHF
DNA: TGTGCCAGTAGGACACATGCTGGTGCTCAGCCCCAGCATTTT

size: few
J: TRBJ2-5
V: TRBV19
D: TRBD2
CDR3: CASRISGGAQETQYF
DNA: TGTGCCAGTAGGATCTCCGGGGGGGCACAAGAGACCCAGTACTTC

size: NA
J: TRBJ1-2
V: TRBV7-2
D: NA
CDR3: CASSTSTGAGYGYTF
DNA: TGTGCCAGCAGCACCTCGACAGGCGCGGGCTATGGCTACACCTTC

size: NA
J: TRBJ1-1
V: TRBV5-1
D: TRBD1
CDR3: CASSLVWDRANTEAFF
DNA: TGCGCCAGCAGCTTGGTATGGGACAGGGCGAACACTGAAGCTTTCTTT

size: NA
J: TRBJ2-7
V: TRBV7-9
D: TRBD2
CDR3: CASSISTSGGAYEQYF
DNA: TGTGCCAGCAGCATTTCGACTAGCGGAGGGGCCTACGAGCAGTACTTC

size: NA
J: TRBJ1-5
V: TRBV5-6
D: TRBD1
CDR3: CASSLAGTGNQPQHF
DNA: TGTGCCAGCAGCTTGGCCGGGACAGGGAATCAGCCCCAGCATTTT